This T cell receptor beta chain was documented in a study of siplizumab effects on memory and regulatory T cells. Study-wide results and caveats: Unstimulated subsets captured only a minor fraction of alloreactive clones. Siplizumab significantly lowered the alloreactive sequences that could be traced to unstimulated CD4+ memory cells.

As regards this clone: Its specificity is unknown.

Some clones are missing from TCRdb's copy, which holds only in-frame ones; the method was immunoSEQ multiplex PCR. Of about 82,000 clones listed, roughly 89% are singletons. CDR1 is SGHAT, CDR2 FQNNGV, per germline. Trimming left V 5 bases short and J 1 base short, with 13 bases between. The CDR3 has 15 residues. This TCR derives from a human donor in good health. The sequenced sample was Tregs sorted from blood. The gene calls are TRBV11-2 and TRBJ2-3, with D perhaps TRBD2 (7 bases). This chain's CDR3 is CASSGGAGGTDTQYF. The CDR3 coding sequence is TGTGCCAGCAGCGGGGGGGCCGGAGGCACAGATACGCAGTATTTT.